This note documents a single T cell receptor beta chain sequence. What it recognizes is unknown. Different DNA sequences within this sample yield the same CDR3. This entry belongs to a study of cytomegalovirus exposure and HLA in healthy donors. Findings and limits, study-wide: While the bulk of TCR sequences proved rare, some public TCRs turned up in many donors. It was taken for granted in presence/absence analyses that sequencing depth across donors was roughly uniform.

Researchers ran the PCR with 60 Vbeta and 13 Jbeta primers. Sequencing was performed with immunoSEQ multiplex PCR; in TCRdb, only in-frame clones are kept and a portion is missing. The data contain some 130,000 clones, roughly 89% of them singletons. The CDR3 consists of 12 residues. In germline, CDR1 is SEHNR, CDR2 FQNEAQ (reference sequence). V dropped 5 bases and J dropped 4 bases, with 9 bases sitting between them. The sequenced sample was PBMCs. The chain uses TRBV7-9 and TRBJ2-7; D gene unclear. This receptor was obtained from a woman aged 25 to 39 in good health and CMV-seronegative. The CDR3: CASSPNSYEQYF. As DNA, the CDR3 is TGTGCCAGCAGCCCTAATTCATACGAGCAGTACTTC.